These 14 T cell receptor beta chains were sequenced from one sample in a study of cytomegalovirus exposure and HLA in healthy donors. The PCR was carried out with 60 Vbeta primers and 13 Jbeta primers. Method: immunoSEQ multiplex PCR; TCRdb's copy keeps in-frame clones and lacks some. The table includes 150,000 or so clones, approximately 80% detected once. Sample: PBMCs. These receptors all come from a woman aged 18-35 years in good health and CMV-seropositive.

A single count supports this clone. The chain combines TRBV7-8 with TRBJ1-5; perhaps TRBD1 as D (6 bases). Trimming left V 5 bases short and J 6 bases short, with 17 bases between. Germline loops: CDR1 SGHVS, CDR2 FQNEAQ. The CDR3 contains 15 residues. The chain's CDR3 is CASSPAWGLGQPQHF. The CDR3 bases are TGTGCCAGCAGCCCGGCATGGGGGCTCGGTCAGCCCCAGCATTTT.

As DNA, the CDR3 is TGTGCCAGCAGTGTGGACAGACAAGAGACCCAGTACTTC. The encoded protein is CASSVDRQETQYF. This chain joins TRBV6-5 and TRBJ2-5, with a weak D call TRBD1 (6 bases). This CDR3 has 13 residues. V lost 5 bases and J 2 bases, leaving 9 bases between the germline ends. Germline V gene data show CDR1 as MNHEY and CDR2 as SVGAGI.

As concerns this clone: The junction differs from germline at one of its ends, possibly a read error. J is TRBJ1-3 and V is TRBV10-1, with TRBD1 identical over 8 bases. There are 13 residues in the CDR3. Germline loops: CDR1 WNHNN, CDR2 SYGVQD (reference sequence). In DNA form, the CDR3 reads TGCGCCAGCAGTGAGTCTCGGACAGGGATGGTGAACTTT. This sequence encodes CASSESRTGMVNF.

The chain employs TRBV19 and TRBJ1-2, with D tentatively TRBD1 (5 bases). This CDR3 contains 17 residues. V was trimmed by 5 bases and J by 3 bases, leaving 22 bases between them. Germline CDR1 LNHDA, CDR2 SQIVND (reference sequence). DNA for the CDR3: TGTGCCAGTAGTCCGGGTGGGGCAAGGCACGATTACTATGGCTACACCTTC. This translates into CASSPGGARHDYYGYTF.

The V and J genes are TRBV5-1 and TRBJ2-5; tentative D call: TRBD1 (5 bases). Germline-derived CDR1 and CDR2 are SGHRS and YFSETQ. V was shortened by 4 bases and J by 7 bases, with 20 bases between the two germline ends. This CDR3 is built from 15 residues. CDR3 protein: CASSVTSSQGWTQYF. CDR3 in DNA: TGCGCCAGCAGCGTGACCTCCTCTCAGGGTTGGACCCAGTACTTC. The whole variable domain, remainder taken from reference TRBV5-1 and TRBJ2-5, is KAGVTQTPRYLIKTRGQQVTLSCSPISGHRSVSWYQQTPGQGLQFLFEYFSETQRNKGNFPGRFSGRQFSNSRSEMNVSTLELGDSALYLCASSVTSSQGWTQYFGPGTRLLVL.

This clone was observed once. The J gene is TRBJ1-4, the V gene TRBV7-2; a possible D gene is TRBD1 (6 bases). The V end was cut by 1 base, the J end by 0 bases, with 9 bases between. This CDR3 spans 16 amino acids. The V gene's germline CDR1 is SGHTA and CDR2 FQGNSA. This CDR3 is CASSLGGQTTNEKLFF. The CDR3 DNA sequence: TGTGCCAGCAGCTTAGGGGGACAAACAACTAATGAAAAACTGTTTTTT.

The V call is TRBV7-9, the J call TRBJ2-5; D call uncertain. The CDR3 extends over 14 amino acids. Germline CDR1 reads SEHNR; CDR2 reads FQNEAQ (reference sequence). V lost 1 base, J lost 2 bases, and 8 bases lay in between. CDR3 nucleotides: TGTGCCAGCAGCTTAGGGCAGAAACAAGAGACCCAGTACTTC. This translates into CASSLGQKQETQYF.

The chain has TRBV14 and TRBJ2-2, with TRBD2 matching over 7 bases. V dropped 1 base and J dropped 6; count of bases not matched to a gene: 5. The CDR3 consists of 15 residues. The V gene's germline CDR1 is SGHDN and CDR2 FVKESK. DNA of the CDR3: TGTGCCAGCAGCCAAGTATCTGCGGGGGCCGGGGAGCTGTTTTTT. Its translation is CASSQVSAGAGELFF. Full variable domain (rest looked up from reference TRBV14 and TRBJ2-2): EAGVTQFPSHSVIEKGQTVTLRCDPISGHDNLYWYRRVMGKEIKFLLHFVKESKQDESGMPNNRFLAERTGGTYSTLKVQPAELEDSGVYFCASSQVSAGAGELFFGEGSRLTVL.

The rearrangement links TRBV7-8 to TRBJ2-5; D gene uncertain. There are 14 residues in the CDR3. Germline V gene sequence: CDR1 SGHVS, CDR2 FQNEAQ. The germline V and J ends were trimmed by 3 bases and 4 bases, with 12 bases remaining between them. Here the CDR3 reads CASSFSRWPETQYF. The CDR3 nucleotides are TGTGCCAGCAGCTTCTCTAGATGGCCAGAGACCCAGTACTTC.

The rearrangement uses TRBV5-6 and TRBJ2-6, with a tentative D call TRBD1 (5 bases). Germline V lookup: CDR1 SGHDT, CDR2 YYEEEE. This CDR3 has 14 amino acids. V shed 5 bases and J shed 1 base, with 7 bases lying between them. The CDR3, as DNA: TGTGCCAGCAGATCAGGGTCTGGGGCCAACGTCCTGACTTTC. Translating gives CASRSGSGANVLTF.

This chain connects TRBV6-6 to TRBJ2-3; perhaps TRBD2 as D (6 bases). Germline V lookup: CDR1 MNHNY, CDR2 SVGAGI (reference sequence). The CDR3 spans 15 residues. The V end was cut by 10 bases, the J end by 2 bases, with 19 bases between. DNA for the CDR3: TGTGCCACAGACGGCGGACTAAAACACACAGATACGCAGTATTTT. As protein: CATDGGLKHTDTQYF.

This chain uses TRBV18 with TRBJ2-5; TRBD1 matches at 11 bases. The CDR3 is 14 amino acids. Germline CDR1 and CDR2: KGHSH and LQKENI. The J segment lost 5 bases and the V segment lost 8 bases, leaving 7 bases of the junction unmatched. The CDR3 DNA sequence: TGTGCCAGCCGCCCGGGACAGGGGGAGGAGACCCAGTACTTC. This gives the protein CASRPGQGEETQYF.

The V call is TRBV14, the J call TRBJ2-3, with 9 bases fitting TRBD2. This CDR3 contains 16 residues. Germline trimming cut 4 bases from V and 5 bases from J; bases unmatched to any gene: 10. The V gene's germline CDR1 is SGHDN and CDR2 FVKESK. In DNA form, the CDR3 reads TGTGCCAGCAGCCTAGCGACGACTAGCGGAAAAGATACGCAGTATTTT. Translated, it gives CASSLATTSGKDTQYF.

The sample holds one count of this clone. This chain links TRBV13 with TRBJ2-1; D gene uncertain. Germline V CDR1 and CDR2: PRHDT, FYEKMQ (reference sequence). The CDR3 runs 14 residues. Deletions cut 3 bases from V and 4 bases from J, with 10 bases between. The chain's CDR3 is CASSFPLLYNEQFF. The CDR3 DNA reads TGTGCCAGCAGCTTTCCCCTTCTATACAATGAGCAGTTCTTC.